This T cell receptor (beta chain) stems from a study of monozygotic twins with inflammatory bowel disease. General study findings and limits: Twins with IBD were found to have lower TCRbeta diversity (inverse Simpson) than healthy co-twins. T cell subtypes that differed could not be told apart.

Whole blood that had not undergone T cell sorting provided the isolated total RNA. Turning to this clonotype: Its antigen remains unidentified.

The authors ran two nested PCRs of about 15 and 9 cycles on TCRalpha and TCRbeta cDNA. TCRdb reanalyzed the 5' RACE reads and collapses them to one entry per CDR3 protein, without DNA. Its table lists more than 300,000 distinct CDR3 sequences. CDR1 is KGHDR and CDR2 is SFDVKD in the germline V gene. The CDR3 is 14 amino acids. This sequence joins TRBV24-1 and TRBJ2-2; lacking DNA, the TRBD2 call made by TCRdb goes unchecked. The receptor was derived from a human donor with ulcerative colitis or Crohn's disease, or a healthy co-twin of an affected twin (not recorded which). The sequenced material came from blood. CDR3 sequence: CATSDSSGTLELFF.